This T cell receptor (beta chain) was sequenced in a study of T cells in Graves' hyperthyroidism and ophthalmopathy. On the study more broadly: Staff took peripheral blood when the initial diagnosis was made, before any treatment began.

This clonotype was found many times. RNA transcripts gave rise to amplified TCR beta CDR3 regions. Initially, a first-round RT-PCR of the TCR CDR3 employed the HTBI primer set. TCRdb used MiXCR to reprocess the multiplex PCR reads, holding one entry per CDR3 protein. Of around 490,000 distinct CDR3 sequences listed, about 20% are singletons. The diagnoses drew upon clinical symptoms, serum thyroxine and TRAb, thyroid ultrasound and orbital computed tomography. The receptor was isolated from a man aged 35 to 55 with Graves' ophthalmopathy. Material: blood.

The CDR3 is CASSPGGTGELFF. The DNA for the CDR3 is TGTGCCAGCAGCCCAGGGGGCACCGGGGAGCTGTTTTTT. The V gene is TRBV7-9, the J gene TRBJ2-2, with TRBD1 identical over 7 bases. Germline values: CDR1 SEHNR, CDR2 FQNEAQ (reference sequence). The CDR3 totals 13 residues. J gave up 4 bases and V 5 bases, and 1 base lay outside the gene matches.